The next 18 T cell receptor beta chains were all read from a single sample in a study of CD8 T cells in Susac syndrome. It was with random hexamers that about 0.45 to 1 ug RNA was reverse transcribed. TCRdb itself ran the immunoSEQ multiplex PCR reads through MiXCR, one entry per CDR3 protein. The sample carries some 150,000 distinct CDR3 sequences, roughly 94% recorded once. The sample taken for sequencing was CD8+ T cells from PBMCs. The receptors derive from a human donor with multiple sclerosis.

V usage is TRBV3-1 and J usage is TRBJ2-1, with D perhaps being TRBD1 or TRBD2 (6 bases each). V lost 0 bases, J lost 9 bases, and 12 bases lay in between. CDR3 length: 14 residues. Germline V gene data show CDR1 as LGHDT and CDR2 as YNNKEL (reference sequence). This CDR3 is CASSQERGLSEQFF. CDR3 bases: TGTGCCAGCAGCCAAGAACGGGGGCTGAGTGAGCAGTTCTTC.

This chain joins TRBV15 and TRBJ2-1; TRBD1 agrees at 9 bases. The ends lost 4 bases at V and 3 bases at J; junction bases unmatched: 4. CDR3 size: 15 residues. In germline, CDR1 is LNHNV, CDR2 YYDKDF (reference sequence). This chain's CDR3 is CATSKDRGIYNEQFF. CDR3 nucleotide sequence: TGTGCCACCAGCAAAGACAGGGGGATCTACAATGAGCAGTTCTTC.

This chain connects TRBV10-2 to TRBJ2-1; TRBD2 matches at 9 bases. V trimming: 4 bases; J trimming: 5 bases; junction bases outside the gene matches: 3. The CDR3 totals 14 residues. Germline V gene sequence: CDR1 WSHSY, CDR2 SAAADI. Here the CDR3 reads CASSVPSGDNEQFF. CDR3 nucleotides: TGCGCCAGCAGTGTTCCTAGCGGGGACAATGAGCAGTTCTTC.

The rearrangement uses TRBV20-1 and TRBJ1-2; D might be TRBD1 (5 bases). Germline CDR1 DFQATT, CDR2 SNEGSKA (reference sequence). The V end was cut by 6 bases, the J end by 4 bases, with 15 bases between. The CDR3 contains 13 residues. For the CDR3, the DNA is TGCAGTGCCCCCGGACCAGGGAGCTATGGCTACACCTTC. This codes for CSAPGPGSYGYTF.

The chain's CDR3 is CASSVDSPNYGYTF. The CDR3 region has the DNA TGTGCCAGCAGCGTGGACAGCCCTAACTATGGCTACACCTTC. The V gene is TRBV9, the J gene TRBJ1-2; TRBD1 might be the D (6 bases). The CDR3 totals 14 residues. Germline CDR1 and CDR2: SGDLS and YYNGEE. Trimming pared 2 bases from V and 0 bases from J, leaving 8 bases between.

The chain employs TRBV20-1 and TRBJ2-3, with a tentative D call TRBD2 (5 bases). CDR3 length equals 13 residues. V was clipped by 1 base and J by 4 bases, with 9 bases between them. CDR1 DFQATT and CDR2 SNEGSKA come from the germline V gene (reference sequence). The CDR3 nucleotides read TGCAGTGCTAGAGGGACTGCCGCAGATACGCAGTATTTT. It is translated as CSARGTAADTQYF.

J is TRBJ2-7 and V is TRBV12-3 or TRBV12-4; 8 nucleotides agree with TRBD1. The CDR3 totals 13 residues. The V segment lost 5 bases and the J segment 5 bases; nucleotides outside the gene matches: 5. CDR3 amino acids: CASSQDRAHEQYF. DNA of the CDR3: TGTGCCAGCAGTCAGGACAGGGCCCACGAGCAGTACTTC.

V usage is TRBV19 and J usage is TRBJ1-1; the match to TRBD1 covers 8 bases. V lost 5 bases to trimming and J lost 13 bases; unmatched junction nucleotides: 9. From germline, CDR1 is LNHDA and CDR2 SQIVND (reference sequence). The length of the CDR3 is 12 residues. For the CDR3, the DNA is TGTGCCAGTAGTTGGTCAGGGGGCCGAGGTTTCTTT. Protein product: CASSWSGGRGFF. Full variable domain (remainder filled in from reference TRBV19 and TRBJ1-1): DGGITQSPKYLFRKEGQNVTLSCEQNLNHDAMYWYRQDPGQGLRLIYYSQIVNDFQKGDIAEGYSVSREKKESFPLTVTSAQKNPTAFYLCASSWSGGRGFFGQGTRLTVV.

This sequence joins TRBV20-1 and TRBJ1-5; TRBD1 is a possible D gene (5 bases). Trimming left V 0 bases short and J 5 bases short, with 17 bases between. This CDR3 region has 16 residues. Germline loops: CDR1 DFQATT, CDR2 SNEGSKA (reference sequence). Written as DNA, the CDR3 is TGCAGTGCTAGAGAGGTCCCCGGGGGGTTTGATCAGCCCCAGCATTTT. This sequence encodes CSAREVPGGFDQPQHF.

The chain is built from TRBV2 and TRBJ2-1; D ambiguous. The CDR3 totals 12 residues. CDR1 is SNHLY and CDR2 is FYNNEI in the germline V gene. The V gene lost 7 bases and the J gene lost 4 bases, with 8 bases spanning the gap. The CDR3 sequence: CASTGAYNEQFF. CDR3 nucleotides: TGTGCCAGCACTGGTGCTTACAATGAGCAGTTCTTC.

The rearrangement uses TRBV7-2 and TRBJ1-5; D not certain. The CDR3 extends over 18 amino acids. Germline CDR1 is SGHTA and CDR2 is FQGNSA. Deletions cut 4 bases from V and 0 bases from J, with 19 bases between. The chain's CDR3 is CASSSMDFRLYSNQPQHF. The CDR3, as DNA: TGTGCCAGCAGCTCGATGGACTTCAGGCTTTATAGCAATCAGCCCCAGCATTTT.

V and J are TRBV30 and TRBJ1-2; D possibly corresponds to TRBD1 (5 bases). With 5 bases removed from V and 8 bases from J, the gap between germline ends came to 27 bases. The CDR3 contains 16 residues. Per germline, CDR1 GTSNPN and CDR2 SVGIG (reference sequence). Written as DNA, the CDR3 is TGTGCCTGGGTTGACCCTAATTTGGGGCCCAGGTGGGGCTACACCTTC. This translates into CAWVDPNLGPRWGYTF.

This sequence joins TRBV11-2 and TRBJ2-7, with TRBD1 identical over 8 bases. Germline CDR1 is SGHAT and CDR2 is FQNNGV. The CDR3 covers 15 residues. The ends lost 2 bases at V and 5 bases at J; junction bases unmatched: 8. Here the CDR3 DNA reads TGTGCCAGCAGCTTACTCCGGACAGGGTTGGACGAGCAGTACTTC. It is translated as CASSLLRTGLDEQYF.

V gene TRBV5-1 combines with J gene TRBJ2-7, with D hard to call. Germline-derived CDR1 and CDR2 are SGHRS and YFSETQ. V was pared by 5 bases and J by 6 bases, with 9 bases between. This CDR3 region has 11 residues. CDR3 residues: CASRGKGEQYF. The CDR3 DNA sequence: TGCGCCAGCAGGGGGAAGGGCGAGCAGTACTTC.

The chain uses TRBV4-3 and TRBJ2-1; tentatively, D is TRBD1 (6 bases). Looked up from germline, CDR1 is LGHNA and CDR2 is YSLEER. Trimming took 2 bases from V and 3 from J, leaving 11 bases between them. The CDR3 totals 15 residues. The CDR3 loop is CASSQYREIYNEQFF. CDR3 nucleotide sequence: TGCGCCAGCAGCCAATACAGGGAAATCTACAATGAGCAGTTCTTC.

The chain carries TRBV29-1 and TRBJ2-1; D is perhaps TRBD1 (5 bases). Germline CDR1 SQVTM, CDR2 ANQGSEA. Deletions cut 4 bases from V and 8 bases from J, with 18 bases between. The CDR3 totals 14 residues. The CDR3 region is CSVVQGPRVDEQFF. As DNA, the CDR3 is TGCAGCGTTGTCCAGGGCCCTCGGGTTGATGAGCAGTTCTTC.

This sequence joins TRBV2 and TRBJ2-5; TRBD1 might be the D (6 bases). The V end lost 8 bases, the J end lost 7 bases, and 11 bases lay between the germline ends. CDR1 and CDR2 (germline): SNHLY, FYNNEI. The CDR3 runs to 11 residues. The CDR3 nucleotides read TGTGCCAGCCTCCGAGGGGGGACCCAGTACTTC. This encodes CASLRGGTQYF.

This rearrangement joins TRBV6-1 to TRBJ1-2; perhaps TRBD1 as D (5 bases). V lost 1 base to trimming and J lost 3 bases, with 18 bases between them. CDR3 size: 17 residues. CDR1 and CDR2 (germline): MNHNS, SASEGT. In DNA form, the CDR3 reads TGTGCCAGCAGTGAAGGGGCCCCGGGATGGGGCTACTATGGCTACACCTTC. Residues: CASSEGAPGWGYYGYTF.